The 15 T cell receptor beta chains reported below all come from one sample, sequenced in a study of CD8 T cells in Susac syndrome. A quantity of about 0.45 to 1 ug RNA underwent reverse transcription using random hexamers. From the immunoSEQ multiplex PCR reads, TCRdb called clonotypes with MiXCR, one entry per CDR3 protein. The data contain about 300,000 distinct CDR3 sequences, about 91% of them singletons. Sequenced input: CD8+ T cells from PBMCs. The receptors shown here come from a human donor with multiple sclerosis.

This chain joins TRBV30 and TRBJ1-6; D is unclear. V was cut by 0 bases and J by 6 bases, with 6 bases left in between. Per the germline V gene, CDR1 is GTSNPN and CDR2 is SVGIG (reference sequence). The CDR3 runs to 13 residues. CDR3 bases: TGTGCCTGGAGTGTAGAGGTTAATTCACCCCTCCACTTT. This sequence encodes CAWSVEVNSPLHF. Drawing the rest from reference TRBV30 and TRBJ1-6, the complete variable domain is SQTIHQWPATLVQPVGSPLSLECTVEGTSNPNLYWYRQAAGRGLQLLFYSVGIGQISSEVPQNLSASRPQDRQFILSSKKLLLSDSGFYLCAWSVEVNSPLHFGNGTRLTVT.

This clonotype was detected only a few times. The gene calls are TRBV12-3 or TRBV12-4 and TRBJ2-7, with TRBD1 as a possible D gene (6 bases). The CDR3 runs 12 residues. Trimming took off 5 bases at V and 4 bases at J, with 9 bases between the two ends. CDR3 bases: TGTGCCAGCAGTCCGGACAGATACGAGCAGTACTTC. Translation: CASSPDRYEQYF.

CDR3 sequence (DNA): TGTGCCAGCAGCTTAGGACAGGAGATCTATGGCTACACCTTC. Its translation: CASSLGQEIYGYTF. The chain carries TRBV7-9 and TRBJ1-2, with D tentatively TRBD1 (6 bases). The CDR3 runs to 14 residues. Germline-derived CDR1 and CDR2 are SEHNR and FQNEAQ (reference sequence). V was shortened by 1 base and J by 4 bases, with 10 bases between the two germline ends.

The V gene is TRBV15, the J gene TRBJ2-7; 8 bases map to TRBD2. V trimming: 1 base; J trimming: 7 bases; junction bases outside the gene matches: 9. Germline values: CDR1 LNHNV, CDR2 YYDKDF (reference sequence). The CDR3 consists of 15 residues. CDR3 in amino acids: CATSRGTGGPREQYF. The CDR3 nucleotides are TGTGCCACCAGCAGAGGTACGGGAGGGCCTAGAGAGCAGTACTTC.

The chain has TRBV7-9 and TRBJ1-2; weak D call: TRBD1 (5 bases). Germline V gene lookup returns CDR1 SEHNR and CDR2 FQNEAQ (reference sequence). V gave up 3 bases and J gave up 4 bases, with 24 bases separating them. This CDR3 contains 18 residues. The CDR3 spells CASSLAARDLVRAYGYTF. Written as DNA, the CDR3 is TGTGCCAGCAGCTTGGCGGCCCGGGACTTAGTTCGCGCCTATGGCTACACCTTC.

The chain uses TRBV28 and TRBJ2-2; 8 bases are shared with TRBD1. CDR1 MDHEN and CDR2 SYDVKM come from the germline V gene. V shed 3 bases, J shed 3 bases, and the junction held 6 bases outside the gene matches. This CDR3 has 16 amino acids. In DNA form, the CDR3 reads TGTGCCAGCAGTTTGGGCAGGGGGCGCGACACCGGGGAGCTGTTTTTT. Protein product: CASSLGRGRDTGELFF.

Here the CDR3 reads CATTPGSTYNEQFF. CDR3 DNA sequence: TGTGCCACCACACCCGGGTCCACCTACAATGAGCAGTTCTTC. The chain couples TRBV19 to TRBJ2-1; D call uncertain. Between the trimmed V and J ends, which lost 10 bases and 2 bases, there was a span of 15 bases. Looked up from germline, CDR1 is LNHDA and CDR2 is SQIVND (reference sequence). The CDR3 length is 14 residues.

The J gene is TRBJ2-2, the V gene TRBV30; D unclear. The CDR3 runs 11 residues. Germline assignment: CDR1 GTSNPN and CDR2 SVGIG (reference sequence). Trimming left V 1 base short and J 7 bases short, with 4 bases between. The CDR3 DNA is TGTGCCTGGAGTGGGGACGGGGAGCTGTTTTTT. This codes for CAWSGDGELFF.

The chain joins TRBV11-2 to TRBJ2-4; 9 bases agree with TRBD1. Losses at the gene ends were 5 bases for V and 5 bases for J; bases not matched to a gene: 10. Germline CDR1 is SGHAT and CDR2 is FQNNGV. The CDR3 sequence is 16 residues long. The CDR3 protein is CASSLGQGRLENIQYF. CDR3 nucleotides: TGTGCCAGCAGCCTGGGACAGGGAAGGTTGGAAAACATTCAGTACTTC.

This clonotype was seen a single time. The DNA of the CDR3 is TGTGCCAGTAGTATCACTAGCGGGAGTGCCGGGGAGCTGTTTTTT. Residues: CASSITSGSAGELFF. This chain joins TRBV19 and TRBJ2-2, with TRBD2 matching over 11 bases. The V gene end was trimmed by 3 bases and the J gene end by 6 bases; junction bases not matched to a gene: 3. The germline V gene has CDR1 LNHDA and CDR2 SQIVND (reference sequence). The CDR3 is 15 amino acids.

J is TRBJ2-7 and V is TRBV28; possible D gene TRBD1, 5 bases. The germline CDR1 and CDR2 sequences are MDHEN and SYDVKM. Trimming took 6 bases from V and 3 from J, leaving 9 bases between them. This CDR3 comprises 12 residues. CDR3 bases: TGTGCCAGCAGCGACAGTTACTACGAGCAGTACTTC. As protein: CASSDSYYEQYF. Drawing the rest from reference TRBV28 and TRBJ2-7, the complete variable domain is DVKVTQSSRYLVKRTGEKVFLECVQDMDHENMFWYRQDPGLGLRLIYFSYDVKMKEKGDIPEGYSVSREKKERFSLILESASTNQTSMYLCASSDSYYEQYFGPGTRLTVT.

The chain joins TRBV6-2 or TRBV6-3 to TRBJ2-3; 8 bases align to TRBD2. Germline-derived CDR1 and CDR2 are MNHEY and SVGEGT. Germline trimming cut 4 bases from V and 3 bases from J; bases unmatched to any gene: 6. The CDR3 has 15 amino acids. CDR3 region: CASSSASGSTDTQYF. In DNA, the CDR3 is TGTGCCAGCAGTTCGGCTAGCGGGTCGACAGATACGCAGTATTTT.

This chain links TRBV27 with TRBJ1-5; unclear D gene. The CDR3 has 17 residues. Germline CDR1 reads MNHEY; CDR2 reads SMNVEV (reference sequence). V was cut by 0 bases and J by 3 bases, with 15 bases left in between. CDR3 protein: CASSLSLPQMYNQPQHF. The CDR3 coding sequence is TGTGCCAGCAGTTTATCGCTTCCCCAAATGTACAATCAGCCCCAGCATTTT.

The chain recombines TRBV11-1 with TRBJ2-7, with 16 bases aligning to TRBD2. Germline values: CDR1 SGHAT, CDR2 FQDESV (reference sequence). V lost 3 bases and J lost 4; bases outside the gene matches: 21. The CDR3 extends over 22 amino acids. CDR3 residues: CASSFGTPGTSGRALSVYEQYF. CDR3 sequence (DNA): TGTGCCAGCAGCTTCGGGACTCCCGGGACTAGCGGGAGGGCCCTGAGTGTGTACGAGCAGTACTTC. The complete variable domain, with remaining parts taken from reference TRBV11-1 and TRBJ2-7, reads EAEVAQSPRYKITEKSQAVAFWCDPISGHATLYWYRQILGQGPELLVQFQDESVVDDSQLPKDRFSAERLKGVDSTLKIQPAELGDSAMYLCASSFGTPGTSGRALSVYEQYFGPGTRLTVT.

This clonotype was picked up a small number of times. V and J are TRBV27 and TRBJ2-4; D is undetermined. The CDR3 is made up of 11 amino acids. Germline values: CDR1 MNHEY, CDR2 SMNVEV (reference sequence). Trimming shortened V by 3 bases and J by 5 bases, and 2 bases separated the two germline ends. The CDR3 DNA follows: TGTGCCAGCAGTTTTCAAAACATTCAGTACTTC. Translated: CASSFQNIQYF.